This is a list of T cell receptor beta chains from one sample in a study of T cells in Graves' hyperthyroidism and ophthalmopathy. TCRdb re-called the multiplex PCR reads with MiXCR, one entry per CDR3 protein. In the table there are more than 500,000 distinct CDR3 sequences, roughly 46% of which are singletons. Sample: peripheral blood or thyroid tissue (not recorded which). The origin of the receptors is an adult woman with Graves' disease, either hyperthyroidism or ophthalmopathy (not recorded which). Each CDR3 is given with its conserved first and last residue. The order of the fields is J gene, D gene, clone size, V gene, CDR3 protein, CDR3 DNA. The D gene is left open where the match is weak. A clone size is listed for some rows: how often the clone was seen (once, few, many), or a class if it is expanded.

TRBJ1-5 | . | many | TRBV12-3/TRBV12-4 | CASLGGGSNQPQHF | TGTGCCAGCCTGGGAGGCGGGAGCAATCAGCCCCAGCATTTT
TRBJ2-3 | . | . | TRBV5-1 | CASRHKEAFLSTDTQYF | TGCGCCAGCAGACACAAGGAAGCCTTCCTTAGCACAGATACGCAGTATTTT
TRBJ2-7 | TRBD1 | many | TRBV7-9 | CASSSTRTGTREQYF | TGTGCCAGCAGCTCTACTCGGACAGGGACGAGAGAGCAGTACTTC
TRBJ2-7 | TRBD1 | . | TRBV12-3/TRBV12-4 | CASSFDRAPKYF | TGTGCCAGCAGTTTCGACAGGGCCCCCAAGTACTTC
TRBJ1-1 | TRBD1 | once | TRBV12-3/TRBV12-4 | CASSWPGQDPKSEAFF | TGTGCCAGCAGTTGGCCGGGACAGGACCCTAAGTCGGAAGCTTTCTTT
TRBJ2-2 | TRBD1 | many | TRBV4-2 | CASSQGVLRGLGGELFF | TGTGCCAGCAGCCAAGGGGTTTTGAGGGGGCTTGGCGGGGAGCTGTTTTTT
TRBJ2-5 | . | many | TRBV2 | CASSEIVLVPFQETQYF | TGTGCCAGCAGTGAAATCGTTCTTGTACCTTTCCAAGAGACCCAGTACTTC
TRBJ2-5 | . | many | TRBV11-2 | CASSPSQLGYQETQYF | TGTGCCAGCAGCCCCTCCCAACTTGGGTACCAAGAGACCCAGTACTTC
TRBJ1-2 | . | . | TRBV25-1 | CASSYRLYGYTF | TGTGCCAGCAGCTATCGTCTCTATGGCTACACCTTC
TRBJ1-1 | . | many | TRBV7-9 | CASSLGVLSSTEAFF | TGTGCCAGCAGCTTAGGTGTGTTATCTTCCACTGAAGCTTTCTTT
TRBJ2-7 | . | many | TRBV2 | CASSQDPLVEQYF | TGTGCCAGTTCCCAGGACCCACTTGTGGAGCAGTACTTC
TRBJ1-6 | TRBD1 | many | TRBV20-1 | CSARSSGTENSPLHF | TGCAGTGCTAGATCCTCCGGGACAGAGAATTCACCCCTCCACTTT
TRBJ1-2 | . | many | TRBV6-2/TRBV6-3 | CASSPDPYGYTF | TGTGCCAGCAGCCCCGACCCTTATGGCTACACCTTC
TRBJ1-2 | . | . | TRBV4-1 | CASSQELPLNYGYTF | TGCGCCAGCAGCCAAGAGTTACCCCTAAACTATGGCTACACCTTC
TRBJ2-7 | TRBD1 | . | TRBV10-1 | CASRYGADRGEQYF | TGCGCCAGCAGGTATGGGGCCGACAGGGGCGAGCAGTACTTC
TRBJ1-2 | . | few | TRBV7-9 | CASSGEAYGYTF | TGTGCCAGCAGCGGGGAGGCCTATGGCTACACCTTC
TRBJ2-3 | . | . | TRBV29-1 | CSVERSDTQYF | TGCAGCGTTGAAAGGTCAGATACGCAGTATTTT
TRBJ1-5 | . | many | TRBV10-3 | CAISEIKGVGNQPQHF | TGTGCCATCAGTGAGATAAAGGGTGTAGGGAATCAGCCCCAGCATTTT
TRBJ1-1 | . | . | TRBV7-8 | CASSLAGRGDF | TGTGCCAGCAGCTTGGCGGGCCGCGGGGACTTT
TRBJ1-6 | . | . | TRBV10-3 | CASSEGGGGRSPLHF | TGTGCCAGCAGTGAAGGAGGAGGGGGTCGATCACCCCTCCACTTT
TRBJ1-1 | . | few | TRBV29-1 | CSVGAGETEAFF | TGCAGCGTTGGGGCAGGGGAGACTGAAGCTTTCTTT
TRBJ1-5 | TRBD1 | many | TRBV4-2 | CASRQGVGPQHF | TGTGCCAGCAGACAGGGGGTAGGGCCCCAGCATTTT
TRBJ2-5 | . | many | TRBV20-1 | CSALYYQETQYF | TGCAGTGCCCTTTATTATCAAGAGACCCAGTACTTC
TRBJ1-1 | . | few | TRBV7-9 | CASSVSVGTEAFF | TGTGCCAGCAGCGTGAGCGTGGGCACTGAAGCTTTCTTT
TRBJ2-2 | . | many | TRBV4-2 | CASSQVREVGELFF | TGTGCCAGCAGCCAAGTCAGGGAGGTCGGGGAGCTGTTTTTT
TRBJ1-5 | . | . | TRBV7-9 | CASSGAGSPYEHF | TGTGCCAGCTCAGGGGCCGGAAGTCCCTACGAGCATTTT
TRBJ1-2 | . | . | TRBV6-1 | CASKKSGTRGGYTF | TGTGCCAGCAAGAAATCCGGGACAAGGGGTGGCTACACCTTC
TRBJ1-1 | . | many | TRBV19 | CASSIPGRMNTEAFF | TGTGCCAGTAGTATACCAGGGCGGATGAACACTGAAGCTTTCTTT
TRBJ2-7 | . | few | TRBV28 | CASSLGRGSQIYEQYF | TGTGCCAGCAGTTTAGGTCGCGGCAGCCAAATCTACGAGCAGTACTTC
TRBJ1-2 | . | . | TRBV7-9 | CASSLGLYYGYTF | TGTGCCAGCAGCTTAGGCCTTTACTATGGCTACACCTTC
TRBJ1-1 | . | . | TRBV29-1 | CSVQNREGTEAFF | TGCAGCGTCCAAAACAGGGAAGGCACTGAAGCTTTCTTT
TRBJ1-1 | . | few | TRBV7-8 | CASRPTPRSADTEAFF | TGTGCCAGCAGGCCTACCCCGAGGTCCGCGGACACTGAAGCTTTCTTT
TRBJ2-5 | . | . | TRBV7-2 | CASSLRPGMGETQYF | TGTGCCAGCAGCCTTCGCCCGGGGATGGGAGAGACCCAGTACTTC
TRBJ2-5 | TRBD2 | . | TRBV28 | CASSVLAGGSQETQYF | TGTGCCAGCAGTGTTCTAGCGGGGGGGAGTCAAGAGACCCAGTACTTC
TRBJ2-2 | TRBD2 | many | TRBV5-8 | CASSPRSGMSGELFF | TGTGCCAGCAGCCCCCGGAGCGGGATGTCCGGGGAGCTGTTTTTT
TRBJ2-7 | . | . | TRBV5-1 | CATRSGTHKQYF | TGCGCCACCCGATCCGGGACGCACAAGCAGTACTTC
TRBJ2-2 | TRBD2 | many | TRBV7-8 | CASRIIAGGGELFF | TGTGCCAGCAGGATTATAGCGGGGGGCGGGGAGCTGTTTTTT
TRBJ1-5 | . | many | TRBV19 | CASSIVGQRGQPQHF | TGTGCCAGTAGTATAGTCGGGCAACGAGGTCAGCCCCAGCATTTT
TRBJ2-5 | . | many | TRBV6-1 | CASSPDWIETQYF | TGTGCCAGCAGTCCAGATTGGATAGAGACCCAGTACTTC
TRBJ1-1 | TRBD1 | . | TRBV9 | CASQGDTEAFF | TGTGCTAGTCAGGGGGACACTGAAGCTTTCTTT
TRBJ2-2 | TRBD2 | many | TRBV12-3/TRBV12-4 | CASRRLAGGRLGTGELFF | TGTGCCAGCAGACGACTAGCGGGAGGGAGATTGGGCACCGGGGAGCTGTTTTTT
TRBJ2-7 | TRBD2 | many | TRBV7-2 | CASSWGGYEQYF | TGTGCCAGCAGCTGGGGGGGTTACGAGCAGTACTTC
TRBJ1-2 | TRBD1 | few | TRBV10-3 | CAINPDRDVGYTF | TGTGCCATCAACCCAGACAGGGATGTTGGCTACACCTTC
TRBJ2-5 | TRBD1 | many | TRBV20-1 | CSARTGGWETQYF | TGCAGTGCCCGCACAGGGGGCTGGGAGACCCAGTACTTC
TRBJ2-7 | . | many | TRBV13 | CASSLERTGRVKQYF | TGTGCCAGCAGCTTGGAGAGGACAGGGAGGGTGAAGCAGTACTTC
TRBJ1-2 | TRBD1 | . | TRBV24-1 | CATSDSQGQDYGYTF | TGTGCCACCAGTGATTCCCAGGGACAGGACTATGGCTACACCTTC
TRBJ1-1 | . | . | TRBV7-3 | CASSLMGRETEAFF | TGTGCCAGCAGCTTAATGGGCAGGGAAACTGAAGCTTTCTTT
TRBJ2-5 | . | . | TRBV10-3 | CAISGGDQETQYF | TGTGCCATCAGTGGGGGGGACCAAGAGACCCAGTACTTC
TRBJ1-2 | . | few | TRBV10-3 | CAITLNSNYGYTF | TGTGCCATCACTCTCAATTCTAACTATGGCTACACCTTC
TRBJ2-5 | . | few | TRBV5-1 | CASRRTKETQYF | TGCGCCAGCAGACGGACTAAAGAGACCCAGTACTTC
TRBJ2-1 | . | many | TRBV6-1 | CASSEGTGTYNEQFF | TGTGCCAGCAGTGAGGGGACGGGGACCTACAATGAGCAGTTCTTC
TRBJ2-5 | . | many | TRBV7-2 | CASRFAGKVGTQYF | TGTGCCAGCAGGTTCGCCGGGAAAGTGGGGACCCAGTACTTC
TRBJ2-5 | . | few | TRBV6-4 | CASSDSTGETQYF | TGTGCCAGCAGTGACTCGACGGGGGAGACCCAGTACTTC
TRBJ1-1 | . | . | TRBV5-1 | CASSAEHPNTEAFF | TGCGCCAGCAGCGCCGAACACCCGAACACTGAAGCTTTCTTT
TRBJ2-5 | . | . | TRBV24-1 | CATRKETQYF | TGTGCCACCAGAAAAGAGACCCAGTACTTC
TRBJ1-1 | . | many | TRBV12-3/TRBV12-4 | CASSSGRANTEAFF | TGTGCCAGCAGTTCGGGACGGGCGAACACTGAAGCTTTCTTT
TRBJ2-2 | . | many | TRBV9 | CASSRMAGELFF | TGTGCCAGCAGTCGAATGGCCGGGGAGCTGTTTTTT
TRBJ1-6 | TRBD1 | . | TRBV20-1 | CSARERQGEWSPLHF | TGCAGTGCTAGGGAAAGACAGGGTGAATGGTCACCCCTCCACTTT
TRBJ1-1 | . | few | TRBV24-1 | CATSVAGTEAFF | TGTGCCACCAGTGTTGCGGGCACTGAAGCTTTCTTT
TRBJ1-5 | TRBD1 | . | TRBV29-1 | CSVAGQNQPQHF | TGCAGCGTTGCGGGACAGAATCAGCCCCAGCATTTT